The 21 T cell receptor beta chains listed next were all sequenced from one sample in a study of T cells in Graves' hyperthyroidism and ophthalmopathy. Amplification of TCR beta CDR3 regions was performed using RNA transcripts as template. Initially, a first-round RT-PCR of the TCR CDR3 employed the HTBI primer set. TCRdb redid the calling of the multiplex PCR reads with MiXCR, one entry per CDR3 protein. The repertoire holds approximately 400,000 distinct CDR3 sequences, with 15% to 18% as singletons. The sample consisted of blood. The source of these receptors is a woman aged 18-30 years with Graves' hyperthyroidism that later progressed to Graves' ophthalmopathy.

V gene TRBV4-2 combines with J gene TRBJ2-7; unclear D gene. The V end was cut by 0 bases, the J end by 0 bases, with 9 bases between. Germline values: CDR1 LGHNA, CDR2 YNFKEQ. This CDR3 is built from 15 residues. The CDR3 nucleotides read TGTGCCAGCAGCCAAGATAACGGCGGCTCCTACGAGCAGTACTTC. This gives the protein CASSQDNGGSYEQYF.

There are many counts of this clonotype. The chain recombines TRBV6-1 with TRBJ1-6, with a tentative D call TRBD1 (6 bases). Trimming pared 4 bases from V and 4 bases from J, leaving 11 bases between. CDR1 and CDR2 (germline): MNHNS, SASEGT. CDR3 length: 15 amino acids. The CDR3 is CASSGGQLYNSPLHF. For the CDR3, the DNA is TGTGCCAGCAGTGGTGGACAGTTATATAATTCACCCCTCCACTTT.

A few counts support this clonotype. The chain links TRBV20-1 to TRBJ2-1; D may correspond to TRBD1 or TRBD2 (5 bases each). The CDR3 runs to 16 residues. Trimming took 6 bases from V and 2 from J, leaving 20 bases between them. Germline V gene sequence: CDR1 DFQATT, CDR2 SNEGSKA (reference sequence). The CDR3 coding sequence is TGCAGTGCCTCTAACCCCCGGGACGGAGCCTACAATGAGCAGTTCTTC. Translation: CSASNPRDGAYNEQFF.

The CDR3 coding sequence is TGCGCCAGCAGCCAAAGTAGCGGGAGGACAGATACGCAGTATTTT. Its translation: CASSQSSGRTDTQYF. The chain uses TRBV4-3 and TRBJ2-3; TRBD2 matches 10 bases. The J segment lost 3 bases and the V segment lost 2 bases, leaving 2 bases of the junction unmatched. This CDR3 is built from 15 residues. Germline CDR1 reads LGHNA; CDR2 reads YSLEER.

In its sample, this clonotype was seen a few times. The rearrangement uses TRBV6-1 and TRBJ2-5; 9 bases agree with TRBD2. V gave up 8 bases and J gave up 4 bases; unmatched junction bases: 11. The CDR3 runs 15 residues. Germline CDR1 is MNHNS and CDR2 is SASEGT. The CDR3 sequence is CASCTGTSFSETQYF. The CDR3 nucleotides are TGTGCCAGCTGTACCGGGACTAGCTTTTCAGAGACCCAGTACTTC.

This clonotype was picked up a small number of times. This rearrangement joins TRBV7-3 to TRBJ2-1, with 9 bases lining up with TRBD2. The CDR3 spans 16 residues. Trimming removed 0 bases from V and 8 bases from J; junction bases left unmatched: 8. Germline V gene lookup returns CDR1 SGHTA and CDR2 FQGTGA. CDR3 bases: TGTGCCAGCAGCTTAACGGCGAGCGGGAGGCCCTATGAGCAGTTCTTC. This translates into CASSLTASGRPYEQFF.

This rearrangement joins TRBV10-3 to TRBJ2-2; D gene uncertain. The CDR3 runs 18 residues. The germline V and J ends were trimmed by 3 bases and 6 bases, with 23 bases remaining between them. The germline V gene encodes CDR1 ENHRY and CDR2 SYGVKD. The DNA for the CDR3 is TGTGCCATCAGTGAACCGGATGCTCGGGCGGTGGAGTCCGGGGAGCTGTTTTTT. It yields the protein CAISEPDARAVESGELFF.

The table lists this clonotype with many counts. V usage is TRBV7-3 and J usage is TRBJ2-1; D is possibly TRBD1 (6 bases). V was cut by 4 bases and J by 4 bases, with 14 bases left in between. Germline loops: CDR1 SGHTA, CDR2 FQGTGA. The CDR3 loop spans 15 amino acids. The CDR3 DNA follows: TGTGCCAGCAGCTCAACAGGGACGCAATACAATGAGCAGTTCTTC. Translating it yields CASSSTGTQYNEQFF.

Note on this clonotype: A read error may explain this, as a much larger clone is one base away. This chain connects TRBV6-1 to TRBJ2-7; tentative D call: TRBD1 (5 bases). Germline V gene sequence: CDR1 MNHNS, CDR2 SASEGT. V lost 4 bases, J lost 7 bases, and 17 bases lay in between. The CDR3 covers 14 residues. DNA for the CDR3: TGTGCCAGCAGTGGAGCAGGGTTAAGTGAAGAGCAGTACTTC. Amino acids: CASSGAGLSEEQYF.

This clonotype has ten or more counts. V and J are TRBV28 and TRBJ2-1; the match to TRBD2 covers 12 bases. Germline values: CDR1 MDHEN, CDR2 SYDVKM. CDR3 length: 23 amino acids. V shed 6 bases and J 0 bases; nucleotides not matched to a gene: 24. The CDR3 sequence: CASSFLTPLAGGPGLGSYNEQFF. The CDR3 nucleotides read TGTGCCAGCAGCTTCCTAACGCCTCTAGCGGGAGGGCCGGGGCTGGGCTCCTACAATGAGCAGTTCTTC.

The table lists this clonotype with many counts. This chain connects TRBV2 to TRBJ2-3, with D hard to call. The CDR3 is 14 amino acids. With 6 bases removed from V and 2 bases from J, the gap between germline ends came to 12 bases. Germline CDR1 reads SNHLY; CDR2 reads FYNNEI. The CDR3 loop reads CASSPSTPTDTQYF. Written as DNA, the CDR3 is TGTGCCAGCAGCCCCAGTACCCCCACAGATACGCAGTATTTT.

Worth noting for this clonotype: Possible read error: a much larger clone is one base away. V is TRBV9 and J is TRBJ2-3, with TRBD2 identical over 7 bases. Germline CDR1 SGDLS, CDR2 YYNGEE. The CDR3 covers 17 residues. CDR3 sequence reads: CANSPTGLAGATDTQYF. The CDR3, as DNA: TGTGCCAACAGCCCCACCGGTTTGGCGGGAGCCACAGATACGCAGTATTTT. Full variable domain (missing parts from reference TRBV9 and TRBJ2-3): DSGVTQTPKHLITATGQRVTLRCSPRSGDLSVYWYQQSLDQGLQFLIQYYNGEERAKGNILERFSAQQFPDLHSELNLSSLELGDSALYFCANSPTGLAGATDTQYFGPGTRLTVL.

V gene TRBV28 combines with J gene TRBJ2-1, with D unresolved. V gave up 3 bases and J gave up 14 bases, with 14 bases separating them. The CDR3 contains 12 residues. The germline V gene encodes CDR1 MDHEN and CDR2 SYDVKM. Written as DNA, the CDR3 is TGTGCCAGCAGTTTCCCTTTAGGGCCGGAGTTCTTC. Protein sequence: CASSFPLGPEFF.

The chain carries TRBV5-1 and TRBJ2-7, with D perhaps matching TRBD2 (5 bases). Looked up from germline, CDR1 is SGHRS and CDR2 is YFSETQ. The CDR3 is 13 amino acids. V was cut by 4 bases and J by 6 bases, with 14 bases left in between. CDR3 nucleotide sequence: TGCGCCAGCAGCCAGTTCGGGGAACGCGAGCAGTACTTC. It translates to CASSQFGEREQYF.

For this clonotype: The junction differs from germline at one of its ends, possibly a read error. The chain employs TRBV25-1 and TRBJ2-2, with a possible D match to TRBD1 (6 bases). The CDR3 sequence is 15 residues long. From germline, CDR1 is MGHDK and CDR2 SYGVNS. The chain's CDR3 is CASSEIGTIPGQLFF. The CDR3 coding sequence is TGTGCCAGCAGTGAAATAGGGACAATACCCGGGCAGCTGTTTTTT.

This clonotype was seen only a few times. Germline is not matched at one junction end, which may reflect a read error. The chain combines TRBV29-1 with TRBJ2-7; D remains ambiguous. Looked up from germline, CDR1 is SQVTM and CDR2 is ANQGSEA. The CDR3 runs to 11 residues. The CDR3 here is CSVGSIYEQYF. CDR3 sequence (DNA): TGCAGTGTTGGATCGATCTACGAGCAGTACTTC.

The chain combines TRBV20-1 with TRBJ2-3; TRBD2 matches 14 bases. Trimming cost V 3 bases and J 8 bases; bases outside gene matches: 4. CDR3 size: 14 residues. Germline CDR1 reads DFQATT; CDR2 reads SNEGSKA (reference sequence). CDR3 protein: CSASGGLAGVTQYF. As DNA, the CDR3 is TGCAGTGCTAGTGGGGGACTAGCGGGGGTTACGCAGTATTTT.

This clonotype was seen at least ten times. One end of the junction fails to match germline, which may point to a read error. This chain links TRBV2 with TRBJ2-7; no reliable D call. CDR3 length: 12 amino acids. CDR1 and CDR2 from the germline V gene are SNHLY and FYNNEI. The CDR3 here is CASNEGSYEQYF. The CDR3 coding sequence is TGTGCCAGCAATGAAGGCTCCTACGAGCAGTACTTC.

This clonotype was seen repeatedly, ten times or more. The V gene is TRBV20-1, the J gene TRBJ2-7, with 7 bases identical to TRBD2. CDR3 length: 13 amino acids. Germline loops: CDR1 DFQATT, CDR2 SNEGSKA (reference sequence). J lost 1 base, V lost 5 bases, and 5 bases had no gene match. CDR3 sequence reads: CSASSGFSYEQYF. For the CDR3, the DNA is TGCAGTGCTTCTAGCGGCTTTTCCTACGAGCAGTACTTC.

CDR3 loop: CASSSAGTALYNAYEQYF. The CDR3 nucleotides read TGTGCCAGCAGTTCCGCCGGGACAGCCCTTTACAATGCCTACGAGCAGTACTTC. The rearrangement joins TRBV28 to TRBJ2-7; 7 bases agree with TRBD1. The germline CDR1 and CDR2 sequences are MDHEN and SYDVKM. The CDR3 totals 18 residues. With V trimmed by 4 bases and J by 2 bases, 17 bases remained unmatched.

At least ten counts were recorded for this clonotype. The chain joins TRBV24-1 to TRBJ2-1; 9 bases align to TRBD2. With V trimmed by 1 base and J by 5 bases, 11 bases remained unmatched. Germline assignment: CDR1 KGHDR and CDR2 SFDVKD. The CDR3 runs to 18 residues. CDR3 sequence (DNA): TGTGCCACCAGTGATTTTGGCGGGAGGGCCTTTGAGGACAATGAGCAGTTCTTC. Its translation: CATSDFGGRAFEDNEQFF.